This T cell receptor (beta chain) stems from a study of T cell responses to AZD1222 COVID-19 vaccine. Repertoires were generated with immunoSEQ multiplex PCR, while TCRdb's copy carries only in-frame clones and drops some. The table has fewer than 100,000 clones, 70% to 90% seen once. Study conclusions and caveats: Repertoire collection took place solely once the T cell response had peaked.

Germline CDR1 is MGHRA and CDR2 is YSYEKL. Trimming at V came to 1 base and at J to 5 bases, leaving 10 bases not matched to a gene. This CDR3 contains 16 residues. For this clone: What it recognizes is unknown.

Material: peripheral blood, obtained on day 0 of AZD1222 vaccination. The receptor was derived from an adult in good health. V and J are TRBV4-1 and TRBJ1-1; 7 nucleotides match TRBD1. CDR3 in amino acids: CASSQVPQGGGTEAFF. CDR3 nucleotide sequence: TGCGCCAGCAGCCAAGTACCCCAGGGGGGTGGGACTGAAGCTTTCTTT.